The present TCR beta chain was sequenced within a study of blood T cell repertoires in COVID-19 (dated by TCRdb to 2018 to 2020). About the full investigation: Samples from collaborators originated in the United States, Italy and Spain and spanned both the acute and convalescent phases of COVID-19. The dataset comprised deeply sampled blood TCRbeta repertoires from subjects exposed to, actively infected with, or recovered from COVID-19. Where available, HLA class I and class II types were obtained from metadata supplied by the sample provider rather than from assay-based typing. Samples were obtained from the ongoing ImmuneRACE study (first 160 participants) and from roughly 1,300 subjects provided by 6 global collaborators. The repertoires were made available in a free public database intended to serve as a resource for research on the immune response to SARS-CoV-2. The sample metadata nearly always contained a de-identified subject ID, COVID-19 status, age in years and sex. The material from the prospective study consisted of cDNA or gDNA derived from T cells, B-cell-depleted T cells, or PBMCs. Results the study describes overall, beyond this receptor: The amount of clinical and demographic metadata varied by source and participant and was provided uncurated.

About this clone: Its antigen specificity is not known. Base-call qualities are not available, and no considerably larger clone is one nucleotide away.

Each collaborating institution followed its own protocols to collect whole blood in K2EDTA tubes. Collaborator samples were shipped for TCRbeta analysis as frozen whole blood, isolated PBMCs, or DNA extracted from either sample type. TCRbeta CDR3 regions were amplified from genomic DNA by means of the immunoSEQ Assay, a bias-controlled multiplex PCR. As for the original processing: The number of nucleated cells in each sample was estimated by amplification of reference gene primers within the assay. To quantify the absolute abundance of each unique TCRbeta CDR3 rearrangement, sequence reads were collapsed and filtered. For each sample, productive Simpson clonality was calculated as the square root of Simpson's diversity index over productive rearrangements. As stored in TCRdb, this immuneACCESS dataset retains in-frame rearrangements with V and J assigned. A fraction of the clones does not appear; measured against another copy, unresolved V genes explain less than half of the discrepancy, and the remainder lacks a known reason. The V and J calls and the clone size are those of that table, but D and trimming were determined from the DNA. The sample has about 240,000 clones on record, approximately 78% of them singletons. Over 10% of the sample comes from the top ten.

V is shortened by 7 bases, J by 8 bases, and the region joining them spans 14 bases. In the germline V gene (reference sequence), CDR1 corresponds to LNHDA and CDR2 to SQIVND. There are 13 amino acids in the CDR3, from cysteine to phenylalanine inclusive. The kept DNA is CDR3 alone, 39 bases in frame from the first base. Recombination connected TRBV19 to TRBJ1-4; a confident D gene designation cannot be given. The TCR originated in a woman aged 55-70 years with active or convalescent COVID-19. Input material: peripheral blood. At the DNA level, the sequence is TGTGCCAGTAATATGCGGCGAGAAGAAAAACTGTTTTTT. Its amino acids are CASNMRREEKLFF.